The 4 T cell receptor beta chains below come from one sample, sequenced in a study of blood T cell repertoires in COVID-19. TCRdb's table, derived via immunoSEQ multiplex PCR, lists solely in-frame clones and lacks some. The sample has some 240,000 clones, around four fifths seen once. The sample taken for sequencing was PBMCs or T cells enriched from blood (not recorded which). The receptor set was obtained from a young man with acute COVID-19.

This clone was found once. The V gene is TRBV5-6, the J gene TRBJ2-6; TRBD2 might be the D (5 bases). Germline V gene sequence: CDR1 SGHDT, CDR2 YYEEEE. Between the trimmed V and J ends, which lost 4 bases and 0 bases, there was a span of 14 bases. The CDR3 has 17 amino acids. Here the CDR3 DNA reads TGTGCCAGCAGCCCGCGGGTAGGAAGCTCTGGGGCCAACGTCCTGACTTTC. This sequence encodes CASSPRVGSSGANVLTF.

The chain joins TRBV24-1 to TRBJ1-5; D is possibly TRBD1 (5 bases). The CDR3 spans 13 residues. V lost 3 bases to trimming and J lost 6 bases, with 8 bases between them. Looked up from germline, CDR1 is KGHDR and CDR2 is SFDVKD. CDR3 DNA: TGTGCCACCAGTGATATAGGGGCTCAGCCCCAGCATTTT. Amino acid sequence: CATSDIGAQPQHF.

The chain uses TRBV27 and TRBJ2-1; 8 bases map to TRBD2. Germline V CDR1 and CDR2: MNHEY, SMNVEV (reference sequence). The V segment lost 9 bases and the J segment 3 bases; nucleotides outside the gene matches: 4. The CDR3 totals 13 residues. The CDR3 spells CASTSGYYNEQFF. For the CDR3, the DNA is TGTGCCAGTACTAGCGGTTACTACAATGAGCAGTTCTTC.

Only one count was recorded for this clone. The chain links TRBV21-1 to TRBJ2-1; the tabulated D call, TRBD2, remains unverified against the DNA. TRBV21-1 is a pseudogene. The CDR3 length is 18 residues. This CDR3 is CASSPRRSGAASYNEQFF. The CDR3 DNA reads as TGTGCCAGCAGCCCCAGAAGGTCCGGAGCGGCCTCCTACAATGAGCAGTTCTTC.